The rows below give T cell receptor beta chains drawn from one sample of a study of spatial heterogeneity in lung cancer. TCRdb redid the calling of the 5' RACE reads with MiXCR, one entry per CDR3 protein. This sample yields over 5,500 distinct CDR3 sequences, of which less than 15% are seen a single time; 10% to 12% belongs to the top ten. The specimen comprised lung tumor tissue, sampled at surgery. These receptors originate from a male donor with early-stage non-small cell lung cancer. Each CDR3 is given with its conserved first and last residue. Each record gives: D gene, clone size, J gene, V gene, CDR3 DNA, CDR3 protein. A D gene is named only where the DNA matches it firmly. Expanded clones get a size class; other rows say once, few or many, or leave the size out.

>.|medium-sized|TRBJ2-3|TRBV5-1
TGCGCCAGCAGCGAGGGGTGGCGGTACACAGATACGCAGTATTTT
CASSEGWRYTDTQYF
>.|.|TRBJ1-1|TRBV7-2
TGTGCCAGCAGCTTGACAGGGAACACTGAAGCTTTCTTT
CASSLTGNTEAFF
>.|many|TRBJ2-5|TRBV28
TGTGCCAGCAGTGGTGCTAGGGGGTACCAAGAGACCCAGTACTTC
CASSGARGYQETQYF
>.|many|TRBJ2-3|TRBV10-3
TGTGCCATCCAAAGGGGGAACTCGAGGTATTTT
CAIQRGNSRYF
>TRBD2|many|TRBJ2-1|TRBV28
TGTGCCAGCAGTTTATGGACTAGCGGGAGTGGTCTCAATGAGCAGTTCTTC
CASSLWTSGSGLNEQFF
>.|few|TRBJ2-2|TRBV4-3
TGCGCCAGCAGAAAGGACGGCCGTAGCACCGGGGAGCTGTTTTTT
CASRKDGRSTGELFF
>.|many|TRBJ2-3|TRBV6-1
TGTGCCAGCAGGACCTACTCATCGGCAGATACGCAGTATTTT
CASRTYSSADTQYF
>TRBD2|medium-sized|TRBJ2-1|TRBV5-1
TGCGCCAGCAGTTCGGTGGTACTAGCGGGGCACAATGAGCAGTTCTTC
CASSSVVLAGHNEQFF
>TRBD1|medium-sized|TRBJ1-1|TRBV20-1
TGCAGTGCTAGAGATCGCAGGGGGGCGAAAGAAGCTTTCTTT
CSARDRRGAKEAFF
>TRBD2|.|TRBJ2-5|TRBV29-1
TGCAGCGTTGTAACCGGGGGGTCAAACCAAGAGACCCAGTACTTC
CSVVTGGSNQETQYF
>.|.|TRBJ2-2|TRBV12-3/TRBV12-4
TGTGCCAGCAGTTTCCACACCGGGGAGCTGTTTTTT
CASSFHTGELFF
>.|few|TRBJ2-1|TRBV29-1
TGCAGCTCGTCGTCGGGGGTTGACCCCTACTACAATGAGCAGTTCTTC
CSSSSGVDPYYNEQFF
>TRBD1|medium-sized|TRBJ1-4|TRBV20-1
TGCAGTGCCGCGAGCCTACAGGGGGTCTATGAAAAACTGTTTTTT
CSAASLQGVYEKLFF
>TRBD2|medium-sized|TRBJ2-7|TRBV29-1
TGCAGCGCAATCGGGACTAGCGGGAGGGCCTCGTACGAGCAGTACTTC
CSAIGTSGRASYEQYF
>.|.|TRBJ2-4|TRBV12-3/TRBV12-4
TGTGCCAGCAGCGAAAGAGGTGCAGGGTTTAACATTCAGTACTTC
CASSERGAGFNIQYF
>TRBD2|many|TRBJ2-3|TRBV5-1
TGCGCCAGCAGCCTACCAAAGATAGCGGGGGTCACAGATACGCAGTATTTT
CASSLPKIAGVTDTQYF
>TRBD1|many|TRBJ2-1|TRBV7-2
TGTGCCAGCAGCTTAGCCCCGGGACAGCCAGACAATGAGCAGTTCTTC
CASSLAPGQPDNEQFF
>TRBD2|many|TRBJ2-5|TRBV10-3
TGTGCCATCAGCTCCGGGACTATCCAAGAGACCCAGTACTTC
CAISSGTIQETQYF
>.|medium-sized|TRBJ1-5|TRBV10-2
TGCGCCAGCAGCTCCGGAAATCAGCCCCAGCATTTT
CASSSGNQPQHF
>.|medium-sized|TRBJ2-7|TRBV7-8
TGTGCCAGCAGCTCCTCAGTCTACGAGCAGTACTTC
CASSSSVYEQYF
>.|medium-sized|TRBJ1-4|TRBV15
TGTGCCACCAGCAGAGATTTGGAGAATGAAAAACTGTTTTTT
CATSRDLENEKLFF
>.|medium-sized|TRBJ2-7|TRBV28
TGTGCCAGCAGTAGAGGACCGGTGCTGCAACAGTACTTC
CASSRGPVLQQYF
>.|medium-sized|TRBJ2-7|TRBV3-1
TGTGCCAGCAGCCCGACGGGCTACGAGCAGTACTTC
CASSPTGYEQYF
>.|medium-sized|TRBJ2-7|TRBV10-3
TGTGCCATCAGTGAGTCCCCAGCGGGTTCCACCTACGAGCAGTACTTC
CAISESPAGSTYEQYF
>TRBD1|medium-sized|TRBJ1-5|TRBV28
TGTGCCAGCAGTAAAGGACAGGGAAGGGGCCAGCCCCAGCATTTT
CASSKGQGRGQPQHF